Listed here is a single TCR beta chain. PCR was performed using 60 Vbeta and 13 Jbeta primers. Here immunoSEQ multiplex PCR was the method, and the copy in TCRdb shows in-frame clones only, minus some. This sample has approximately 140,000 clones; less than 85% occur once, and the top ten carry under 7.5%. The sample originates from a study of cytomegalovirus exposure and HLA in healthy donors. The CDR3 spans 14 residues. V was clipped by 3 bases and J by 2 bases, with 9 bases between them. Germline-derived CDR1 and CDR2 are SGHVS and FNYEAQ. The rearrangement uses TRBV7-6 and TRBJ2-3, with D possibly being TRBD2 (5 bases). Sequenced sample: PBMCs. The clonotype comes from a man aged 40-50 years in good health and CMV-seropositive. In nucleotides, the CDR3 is TGTGCCAGCAGCTTCGGCGGGCTCACAGATACGCAGTATTTT. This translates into CASSFGGLTDTQYF.